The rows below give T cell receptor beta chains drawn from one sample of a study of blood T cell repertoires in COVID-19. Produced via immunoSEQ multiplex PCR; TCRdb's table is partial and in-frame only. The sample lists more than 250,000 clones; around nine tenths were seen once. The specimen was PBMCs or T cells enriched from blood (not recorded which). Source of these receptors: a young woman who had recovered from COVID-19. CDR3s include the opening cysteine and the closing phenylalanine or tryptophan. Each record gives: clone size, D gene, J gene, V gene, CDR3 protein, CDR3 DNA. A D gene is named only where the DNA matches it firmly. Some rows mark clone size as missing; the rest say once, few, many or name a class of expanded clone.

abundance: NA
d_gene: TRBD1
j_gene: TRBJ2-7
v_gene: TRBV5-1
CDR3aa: CASSLDRGRPYEQYF
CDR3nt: TGCGCCAGCAGCTTGGACAGGGGGCGTCCCTACGAGCAGTACTTC

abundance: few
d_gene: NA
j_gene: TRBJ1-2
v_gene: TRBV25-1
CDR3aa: CASSDPPNYGYTF
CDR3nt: TGTGCCAGCAGTGACCCCCCCAATTATGGCTACACCTTC

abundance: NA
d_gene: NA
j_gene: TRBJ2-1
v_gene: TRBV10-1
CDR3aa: CASTDGRGEQFF
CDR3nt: TGCGCCAGCACCGACGGGCGAGGGGAGCAGTTCTTC

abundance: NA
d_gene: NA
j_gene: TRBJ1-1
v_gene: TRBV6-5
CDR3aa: CASSYSGRGNTEAFF
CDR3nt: TGTGCCAGCAGTTACTCCGGCAGGGGGAACACTGAAGCTTTCTTT

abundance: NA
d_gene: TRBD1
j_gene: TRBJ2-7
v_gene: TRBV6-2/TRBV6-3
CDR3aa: CASSYSPSTGAYEQYF
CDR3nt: TGTGCCAGCAGTTACTCGCCAAGTACAGGGGCCTACGAGCAGTACTTC

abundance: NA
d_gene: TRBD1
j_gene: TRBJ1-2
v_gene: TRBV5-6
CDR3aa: CASSYSDRIYGYTF
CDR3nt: TGTGCCAGCAGCTACTCGGACAGGATCTATGGCTACACCTTC

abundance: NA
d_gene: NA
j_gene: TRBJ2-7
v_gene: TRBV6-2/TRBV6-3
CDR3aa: CASSYPTDSYEQYF
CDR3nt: TGTGCCAGCAGTTACCCTACGGACAGCTACGAGCAGTACTTC

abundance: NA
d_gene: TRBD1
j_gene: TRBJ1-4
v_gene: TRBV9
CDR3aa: CASNVSAMGQGYEKLFF
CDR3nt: TGTGCCAGCAACGTATCGGCAATGGGACAGGGATATGAAAAACTGTTTTTT

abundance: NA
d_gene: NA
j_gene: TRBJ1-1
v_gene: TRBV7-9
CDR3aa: CASSLVAGSEAFF
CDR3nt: TGTGCCAGCAGCTTAGTGGCAGGGTCTGAAGCTTTCTTT

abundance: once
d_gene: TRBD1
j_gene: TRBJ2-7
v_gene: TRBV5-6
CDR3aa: CASSLNRDRAVYEQYF
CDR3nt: TGTGCCAGCAGCTTAAACCGGGACAGGGCAGTCTACGAGCAGTACTTC

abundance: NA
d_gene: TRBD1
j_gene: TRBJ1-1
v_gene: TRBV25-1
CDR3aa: CASTSGGRDMNTEAFF
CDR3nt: TGTGCCAGCACCTCAGGGGGCAGAGACATGAACACTGAAGCTTTCTTT

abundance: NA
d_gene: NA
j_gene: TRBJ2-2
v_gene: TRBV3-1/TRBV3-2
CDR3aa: CASSPWEVLAGELFF
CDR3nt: TGTGCCAGCAGCCCCTGGGAGGTTTTAGCCGGGGAGCTGTTTTTT

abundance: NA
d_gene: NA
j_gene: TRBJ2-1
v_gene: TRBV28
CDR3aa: CASKEGGDEQFF
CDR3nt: TGTGCCAGCAAAGAGGGTGGGGATGAGCAGTTCTTC

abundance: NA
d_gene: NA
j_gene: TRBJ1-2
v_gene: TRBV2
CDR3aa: CASSPEGGYTF
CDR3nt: TGTGCCAGCAGCCCGGAGGGTGGCTACACCTTC

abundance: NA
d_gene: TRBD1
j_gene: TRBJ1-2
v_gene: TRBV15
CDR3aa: CATSRETGEVYGYTF
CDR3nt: TGTGCCACCAGCAGAGAGACAGGGGAGGTCTATGGCTACACCTTC

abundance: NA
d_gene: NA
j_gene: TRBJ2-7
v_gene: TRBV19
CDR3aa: CASRGTLESHEQYF
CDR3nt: TGTGCCAGTAGGGGGACTCTCGAGTCCCACGAGCAGTACTTC

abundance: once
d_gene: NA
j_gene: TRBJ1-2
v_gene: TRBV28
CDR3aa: CASSPLTGFNYGYTF
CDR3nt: TGTGCCAGCAGTCCGTTAACAGGTTTCAACTATGGCTACACCTTC

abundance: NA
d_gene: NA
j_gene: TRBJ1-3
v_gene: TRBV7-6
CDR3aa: CASSLISSSGNTIYF
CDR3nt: TGTGCCAGCAGCTTAATATCCAGCTCTGGAAACACCATATATTTT

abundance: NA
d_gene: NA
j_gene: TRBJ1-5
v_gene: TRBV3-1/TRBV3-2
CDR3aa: CASSQDPGQPQHF
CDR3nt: TGTGCCAGCAGCCAAGACCCGGGGCAGCCCCAGCATTTT

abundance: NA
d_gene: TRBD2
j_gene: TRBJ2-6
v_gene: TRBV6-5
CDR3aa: CASSYAGESGANVLTF
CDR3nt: TGTGCCAGCAGTTACGCGGGGGAGTCCGGGGCCAACGTCCTGACTTTC

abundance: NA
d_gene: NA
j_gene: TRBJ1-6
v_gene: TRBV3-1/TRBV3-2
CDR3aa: CASSQGRGNSPLHF
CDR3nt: TGTGCCAGCAGCCAAGGCAGGGGCAATTCACCCCTCCACTTT

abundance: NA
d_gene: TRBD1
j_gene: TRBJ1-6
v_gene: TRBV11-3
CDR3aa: CASSPTGVNSPLHF
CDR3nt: TGTGCCAGCAGCCCGACAGGGGTGAATTCACCCCTCCACTTT

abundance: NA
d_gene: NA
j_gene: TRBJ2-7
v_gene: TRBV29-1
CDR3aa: CSVGGETYEQYF
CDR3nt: TGCAGCGTTGGGGGGGAAACCTACGAGCAGTACTTC

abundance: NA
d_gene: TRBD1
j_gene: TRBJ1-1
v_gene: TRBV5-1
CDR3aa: CASSLGQGLTEAFF
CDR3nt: TGCGCCAGCAGCTTGGGACAGGGACTCACTGAAGCTTTCTTT

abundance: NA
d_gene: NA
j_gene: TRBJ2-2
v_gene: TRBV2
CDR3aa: CASSEAHRGAVGELFF
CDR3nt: TGTGCCAGCAGTGAAGCGCATCGGGGGGCGGTCGGGGAGCTGTTTTTT

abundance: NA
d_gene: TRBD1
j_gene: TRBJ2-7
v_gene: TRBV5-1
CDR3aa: CASSSTGDEQYF
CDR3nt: TGCGCCAGCAGCTCGACAGGGGATGAGCAGTACTTC

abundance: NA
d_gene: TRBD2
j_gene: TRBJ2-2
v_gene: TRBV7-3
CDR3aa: CASSPIPAGGPVGELFF
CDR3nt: TGTGCCAGCAGCCCAATCCCGGCGGGGGGGCCGGTCGGGGAGCTGTTTTTT

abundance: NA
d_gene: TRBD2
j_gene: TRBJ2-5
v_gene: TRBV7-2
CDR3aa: CASSRSGGKETQYF
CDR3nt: TGTGCCAGCAGCCGTAGCGGGGGGAAAGAGACCCAGTACTTC

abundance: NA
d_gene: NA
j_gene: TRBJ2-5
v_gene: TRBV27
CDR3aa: CASRRRGGRYETQYF
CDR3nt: TGTGCCAGCAGAAGGAGGGGGGGGCGTTATGAGACCCAGTACTTC

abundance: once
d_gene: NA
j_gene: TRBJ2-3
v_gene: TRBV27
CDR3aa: CASSFRGGQGSLAGAGTDTQYF
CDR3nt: TGTGCCAGCTCTTTCAGAGGGGGACAGGGGAGCCTAGCGGGGGCCGGCACAGATACGCAGTATTTT

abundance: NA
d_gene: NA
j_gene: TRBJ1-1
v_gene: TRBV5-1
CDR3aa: CASRVGAPAGTEAFF
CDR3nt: TGCGCCAGCAGGGTGGGCGCCCCGGCGGGCACTGAAGCTTTCTTT

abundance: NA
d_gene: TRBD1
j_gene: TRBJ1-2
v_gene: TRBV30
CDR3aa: CAWAQGGDYTF
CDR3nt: TGTGCCTGGGCACAGGGGGGAGACTACACCTTC

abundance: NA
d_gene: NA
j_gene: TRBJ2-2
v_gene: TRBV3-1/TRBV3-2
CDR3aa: CASSRIAGYTGELFF
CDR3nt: TGTGCCAGCAGCCGAATCGCAGGTTACACCGGGGAGCTGTTTTTT

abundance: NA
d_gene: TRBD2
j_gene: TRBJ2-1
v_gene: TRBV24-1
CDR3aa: CATSDGTSGGDNEQFF
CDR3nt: TGTGCCACCAGTGATGGGACTAGCGGGGGAGACAATGAGCAGTTCTTC

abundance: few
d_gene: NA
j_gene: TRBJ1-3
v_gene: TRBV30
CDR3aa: CAWQVHTGNTIYF
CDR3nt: TGTGCCTGGCAAGTCCACACTGGAAACACCATATATTTT

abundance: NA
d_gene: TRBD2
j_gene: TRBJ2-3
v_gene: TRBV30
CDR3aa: CAWSVLGGADTQYF
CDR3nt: TGTGCCTGGAGTGTCCTCGGGGGGGCAGATACGCAGTATTTT

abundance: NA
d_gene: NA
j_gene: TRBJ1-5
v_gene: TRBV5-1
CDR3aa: CASSLVAGMSNQPQHF
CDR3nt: TGCGCCAGCAGCTTGGTGGCAGGGATGAGCAATCAGCCCCAGCATTTT

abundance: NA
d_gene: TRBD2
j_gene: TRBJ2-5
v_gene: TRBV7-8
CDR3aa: CASSFSGRGVGETQYF
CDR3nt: TGTGCCAGCAGCTTTAGCGGGCGTGGGGTGGGCGAGACCCAGTACTTC

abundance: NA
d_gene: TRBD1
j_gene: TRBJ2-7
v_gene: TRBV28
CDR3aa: CASKDRGLSSYEQYF
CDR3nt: TGTGCCAGCAAGGACAGGGGGCTCTCTTCCTACGAGCAGTACTTC

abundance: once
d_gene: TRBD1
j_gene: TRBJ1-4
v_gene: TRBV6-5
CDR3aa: CASSKTDRGSEKLFF
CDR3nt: TGTGCCAGCAGTAAGACGGACAGGGGGTCCGAAAAACTGTTTTTT

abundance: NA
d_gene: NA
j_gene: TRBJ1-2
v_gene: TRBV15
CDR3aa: CATSGRLYGYTF
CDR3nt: TGTGCCACCAGTGGCAGACTTTATGGCTACACCTTC

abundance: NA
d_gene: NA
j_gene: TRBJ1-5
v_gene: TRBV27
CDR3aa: CASSLQGNLRNQPQHF
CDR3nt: TGTGCCAGCAGTTTACAGGGTAATCTGCGCAATCAGCCCCAGCATTTT

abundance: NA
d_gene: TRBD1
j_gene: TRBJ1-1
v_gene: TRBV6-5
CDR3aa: CASMRDRGLTEAFF
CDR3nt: TGTGCCAGCATGAGGGACAGGGGGCTCACTGAAGCTTTCTTT

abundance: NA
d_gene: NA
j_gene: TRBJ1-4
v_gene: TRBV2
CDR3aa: CASAGVSGEKLFF
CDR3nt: TGTGCCAGTGCTGGGGTCTCGGGGGAAAAACTGTTTTTT

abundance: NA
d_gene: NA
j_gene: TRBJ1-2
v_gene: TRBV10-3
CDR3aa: CAISEPGGVGFYTF
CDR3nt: TGTGCCATCAGTGAGCCGGGGGGGGTAGGGTTCTACACCTTC

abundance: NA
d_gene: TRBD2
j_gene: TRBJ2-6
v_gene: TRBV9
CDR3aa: CASNRGGLGANVLTF
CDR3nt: TGTGCCAGCAACCGCGGGGGGCTTGGGGCCAACGTCCTGACTTTC

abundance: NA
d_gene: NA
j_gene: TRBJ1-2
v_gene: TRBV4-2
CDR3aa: CASSQDTAGQNYGYTF
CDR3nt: TGTGCCAGCAGCCAAGATACAGCCGGACAAAACTATGGCTACACCTTC

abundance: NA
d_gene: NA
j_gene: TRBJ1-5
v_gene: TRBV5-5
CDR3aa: CASSIARAGQPQHF
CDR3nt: TGTGCCAGCAGCATTGCCCGGGCGGGTCAGCCCCAGCATTTT

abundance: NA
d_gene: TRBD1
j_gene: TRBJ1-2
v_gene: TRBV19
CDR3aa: CASSRDSFYGYTF
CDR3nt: TGTGCCAGTAGTAGGGACAGTTTCTATGGCTACACCTTC

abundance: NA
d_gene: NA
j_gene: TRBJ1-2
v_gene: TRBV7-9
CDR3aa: CASSLLGRRGYGYTF
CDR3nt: TGTGCCAGCAGCTTACTCGGACGTAGGGGGTATGGCTACACCTTC

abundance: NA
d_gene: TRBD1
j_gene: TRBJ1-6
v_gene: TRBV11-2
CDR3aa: CASSSPGQGYNSPLHF
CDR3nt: TGTGCCAGCAGCTCGCCCGGACAGGGCTATAATTCACCCCTCCACTTT

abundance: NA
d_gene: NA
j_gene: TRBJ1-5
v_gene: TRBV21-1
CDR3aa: CASSRTLSNQPQHF
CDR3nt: TGTGCCAGCAGCAGGACATTAAGCAATCAGCCCCAGCATTTT

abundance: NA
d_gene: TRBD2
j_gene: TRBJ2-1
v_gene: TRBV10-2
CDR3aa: CASNTGTSSYNEQFF
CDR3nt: TGCGCCAGCAACACCGGGACTAGCTCCTACAATGAGCAGTTCTTC

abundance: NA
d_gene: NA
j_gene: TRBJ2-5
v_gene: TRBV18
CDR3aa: CASSPLLRGVGTQYF
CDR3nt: TGTGCCAGCTCACCACTTCTCCGCGGGGTGGGGACCCAGTACTTC

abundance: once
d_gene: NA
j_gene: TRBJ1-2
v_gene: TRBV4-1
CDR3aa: CASSQERGPTYGYTF
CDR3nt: TGCGCCAGCAGCCAAGAGCGTGGGCCCACCTATGGCTACACCTTC